The subject of this entry is one T cell receptor (beta chain). The antigen is unknown. This CDR3 is 16 amino acids long. V was clipped by 1 base and J by 1 base, with 13 bases between them. Germline assignment: CDR1 SGHTA and CDR2 FQGNSA. This sample is drawn from a study of T cells in localized non-small cell lung cancer. General study results and limits: It was uninvolved adjacent lung that showed the highest T cell clonality, exceeding tumor.

The data were produced by immunoSEQ multiplex PCR, yet TCRdb's version contains in-frame clones alone and is incomplete. The sample lists approximately 35,000 clones, about 89% occurring once. V is TRBV7-2 and J is TRBJ2-5; TRBD2 is a possible D gene (6 bases). The specimen was PBMCs, collected before any cancer treatment. This clonotype originated in a man aged 40 to 69 with stage II lung adenocarcinoma. The DNA for the CDR3 is TGTGCCAGCAGCTTAGGATGGGGGGAACTCCAAGAGACCCAGTACTTC. Translating gives CASSLGWGELQETQYF.